A single sample gave rise to the 32 T cell receptor beta chains below, sequenced in a study of T-cell memory formation after mild COVID-19. MiXCR, run by TCRdb on the 5' RACE reads, gives a single entry per CDR3 protein. The sample holds roughly 220,000 distinct CDR3 sequences, 9% to 10% seen once. Sequencing was performed on PBMCs or a T cell subset sorted from them (not recorded which). Every receptor here comes from a man in his late teens or twenties who had mild COVID-19 (a few samples of this study predate the infection). Cell type and time point are not known.

Only a few counts were recorded for this clonotype. The rearrangement joins TRBV11-3 to TRBJ2-2, with no clear D. Germline CDR1 and CDR2: SGHNT and YENEEA. The CDR3 totals 12 residues. V was pared by 2 bases and J by 6 bases, with 4 bases between. CDR3 amino acids: CASSLIPGELFF. The CDR3, as DNA: TGTGCCAGCAGCTTAATACCCGGGGAGCTGTTTTTT. The whole variable domain, filled in from reference TRBV11-3 and TRBJ2-2, reads EAGVVQSPRYKIIEKKQPVAFWCNPISGHNTLYWYLQNLGQGPELLIRYENEEAVDDSQLPKDRFSAERLKGVDSTLKIQPAELGDSAVYLCASSLIPGELFFGEGSRLTVL.

The rearrangement joins TRBV6-2 or TRBV6-3 to TRBJ2-1; unclear D gene. The CDR3 consists of 13 residues. V lost 7 bases, J lost 11 bases, and 18 bases lay in between. Germline CDR1 reads MNHEY; CDR2 reads SVGEGT. CDR3 nucleotides: TGTGCCAGCACCGACTCGGCCGGAGTAAAGCAGTTCTTC. Protein sequence: CASTDSAGVKQFF.

This clonotype was observed a few times. The chain employs TRBV5-1 and TRBJ1-1, with D tentatively TRBD1 (6 bases). The germline gives CDR1 SGHRS, CDR2 YFSETQ. V shed 2 bases and J shed 3 bases, with 11 bases lying between them. CDR3 length: 14 residues. The chain's CDR3 is CASSFWGHDTEAFF. The CDR3 region has the DNA TGCGCCAGCAGCTTTTGGGGGCATGACACTGAAGCTTTCTTT.

CDR3 nucleotide sequence: TGTGCCAGCAGTCCGCGACTAGCGGGGACTTACCAGTACTTC. Its translation is CASSPRLAGTYQYF. V gene TRBV25-1 combines with J gene TRBJ2-5; TRBD2 aligns across 11 bases. The CDR3 covers 14 residues. Germline V CDR1 and CDR2: MGHDK, SYGVNS. V shed 5 bases and J 10 bases; nucleotides not matched to a gene: 9.

The V and J genes are TRBV3-1 and TRBJ1-3, with D perhaps matching TRBD1 (5 bases). Germline V CDR1 and CDR2: LGHDT, YNNKEL (reference sequence). V was clipped by 3 bases and J by 5 bases, with 11 bases between them. This CDR3 is 14 amino acids long. The CDR3 coding sequence is TGTGCCAGCAGCCAGGCCGCAGGGAGAAACACCATATATTTT. It encodes CASSQAAGRNTIYF.

This clonotype was observed many times. This chain uses TRBV5-5 with TRBJ2-7, with a tentative D call TRBD1 (6 bases). Germline V CDR1 and CDR2: SGHKS, YYEKEE (reference sequence). CDR3 length: 14 amino acids. V was cut by 0 bases and J by 5 bases, with 12 bases left in between. CDR3 sequence reads: CASSLAAGAHEQYV. In nucleotides, the CDR3 is TGTGCCAGCAGCTTGGCGGCAGGGGCCCACGAGCAGTACGTC.

This clonotype was seen a handful of times. CDR3 region: CASTPSDSNQPQHF. CDR3 bases: TGTGCCAGCACTCCGAGCGACAGCAATCAGCCCCAGCATTTT. This chain links TRBV6-6 with TRBJ1-5; D gene unclear. Germline V gene lookup returns CDR1 MNHNY and CDR2 SVGAGI (reference sequence). The CDR3 consists of 14 residues. V lost 7 bases to trimming and J lost 1 base, with 11 bases between them.

There are a few counts of this clonotype. V and J are TRBV2 and TRBJ2-1; TRBD1 agrees at 9 bases. Trimming at V came to 8 bases and at J to 3 bases, leaving 8 bases not matched to a gene. The CDR3 is 15 amino acids. CDR1 is SNHLY and CDR2 is FYNNEI in the germline V gene. The CDR3 sequence: CASSYRGLIYNEQFF. In nucleotides, the CDR3 is TGTGCCAGCTCCTACAGGGGGCTTATCTACAATGAGCAGTTCTTC.

The chain combines TRBV7-9 with TRBJ1-1, with a tentative D call TRBD1 (5 bases). The CDR3 totals 16 residues. Trimming shortened V by 4 bases and J by 5 bases, and 20 bases separated the two germline ends. In germline, CDR1 is SEHNR, CDR2 FQNEAQ (reference sequence). This CDR3 reads CASSSRGARVITEAFF. The CDR3 DNA is TGTGCCAGCAGCTCGCGCGGGGCCAGGGTGATAACTGAAGCTTTCTTT.

This clonotype was detected only a few times. The chain links TRBV19 to TRBJ1-1; D is unclear. Germline V lookup: CDR1 LNHDA, CDR2 SQIVND (reference sequence). V lost 7 bases, J lost 1 base, and 16 bases lay in between. The CDR3 is 15 amino acids. In DNA, the CDR3 is TGTGCCAGTATCTTCCTGGACCGGGGGAACACTGAAGCTTTCTTT. It codes for CASIFLDRGNTEAFF.

This clonotype has at least ten counts. The rearrangement joins TRBV27 to TRBJ2-1, with 11 nucleotides matching TRBD1. Germline V gene lookup returns CDR1 MNHEY and CDR2 SMNVEV (reference sequence). This CDR3 has 14 residues. The ends lost 2 bases at V and 10 bases at J; junction bases unmatched: 4. The CDR3 spells CASSLRTGGREQFF. The CDR3 nucleotides are TGTGCCAGCAGTTTAAGGACAGGGGGCAGGGAGCAGTTCTTC.

This rearrangement joins TRBV6-2 or TRBV6-3 to TRBJ2-7, with 13 bases identical to TRBD2. CDR1 and CDR2 from the germline V gene are MNHEY and SVGEGT. There are 17 residues in the CDR3. V was pared by 6 bases and J by 0 bases, with 8 bases of the junction left unmatched. CDR3 bases: TGTGCCAGCAGCCCGGCGGGGACTAGCGGGGCCTCCTACGAGCAGTACGTC. The encoded protein is CASSPAGTSGASYEQYV.

This clonotype was counted ten times or more. The genes are TRBV20-1 and TRBJ2-7; maybe TRBD1 (6 bases). Trimming removed 0 bases at V and 3 bases at J, with 15 bases between. The CDR3 is made up of 15 amino acids. CDR1 is DFQATT and CDR2 is SNEGSKA in the germline V gene (reference sequence). CDR3 amino acids: CSARDPSGVGYEQYF. The CDR3 DNA follows: TGCAGTGCTAGAGACCCCTCAGGGGTCGGCTACGAGCAGTACTTC.

The table lists this clonotype with many counts. The chain couples TRBV5-4 to TRBJ2-1, with 14 positions matching TRBD2. Germline V lookup: CDR1 SGHNT, CDR2 YYREEE (reference sequence). V was pared by 3 bases and J by 3 bases, with 5 bases of the junction left unmatched. This CDR3 region has 17 residues. The CDR3 sequence is CASSWGLAGAIYNEQFF. The CDR3 region has the DNA TGTGCCAGCAGCTGGGGACTAGCGGGGGCCATCTACAATGAGCAGTTCTTC.

This clonotype was picked up many times. The chain recombines TRBV20-1 with TRBJ2-3, with D perhaps assigned TRBD1 or TRBD2 (5 bases each). Trimming shortened V by 2 bases and J by 4 bases, and 10 bases separated the two germline ends. This CDR3 has 13 residues. Germline V gene data show CDR1 as DFQATT and CDR2 as SNEGSKA (reference sequence). The CDR3 is CSARRLGADTQYF. Written as DNA, the CDR3 is TGCAGTGCTAGAAGGCTGGGGGCAGATACGCAGTATTTT.

This clonotype was observed at least ten times. CDR3 sequence: CASSPTSSGELQDTQYF. For the CDR3, the DNA is TGCGCCAGCAGCCCGACCTCTAGCGGGGAGCTTCAAGATACGCAGTATTTT. This chain joins TRBV5-1 and TRBJ2-3; TRBD2 agrees at 9 bases. CDR3 size: 17 residues. Trimming took 4 bases from V and 5 from J; bases not matched to a gene: 14. CDR1 and CDR2 (germline): SGHRS, YFSETQ.

This clonotype was picked up a small number of times. The chain uses TRBV7-6 and TRBJ1-6, with D unclear. V dropped 0 bases and J dropped 7 bases, with 10 bases sitting between them. The CDR3 is 15 residues long. Germline CDR1 reads SGHVS; CDR2 reads FNYEAQ. This chain's CDR3 is CASSLARAENSPLHF. CDR3 in DNA: TGTGCCAGCAGCTTAGCGCGCGCAGAGAATTCACCCCTCCACTTT. Using reference TRBV7-6 and TRBJ1-6 for the parts outside the CDR3, the full variable domain is GAGVSQSPRYKVTKRGQDVALRCDPISGHVSLYWYRQALGQGPEFLTYFNYEAQQDKSGLPNDRFSAERPEGSISTLTIQRTEQRDSAMYRCASSLARAENSPLHFGNGTRLTVT.

V and J are TRBV7-2 and TRBJ2-2, with TRBD2 identical over 7 bases. Trimming at V came to 5 bases and at J to 2 bases, leaving 5 bases not matched to a gene. Germline CDR1 is SGHTA and CDR2 is FQGNSA. The CDR3 has 15 residues. The CDR3: CASSPGGGNTGELFF. In DNA, the CDR3 is TGTGCCAGCAGCCCCGGCGGGGGAAACACCGGGGAGCTGTTTTTT. Complete variable domain (other parts from reference TRBV7-2 and TRBJ2-2): GAGVSQSPSNKVTEKGKDVELRCDPISGHTALYWYRQSLGQGLEFLIYFQGNSAPDKSGLPSDRFSAERTGGSVSTLTIQRTQQEDSAVYLCASSPGGGNTGELFFGEGSRLTVL.

This clonotype has just a few counts. This chain uses TRBV7-2 with TRBJ2-5; 7 nucleotides align to TRBD1. From germline, CDR1 is SGHTA and CDR2 FQGNSA. V was pared by 4 bases and J by 7 bases, with 9 bases of the junction left unmatched. The CDR3 spans 14 residues. DNA for the CDR3: TGTGCCAGCAGCTACAGGGGCCAATCGGGGACCCAGTACTTC. The encoded protein is CASSYRGQSGTQYF.

The CDR3 nucleotides read TGTGCCAGCAGCAAAGGGGCGGTTCTGGAGCAGTACGTC. This gives the protein CASSKGAVLEQYV. The rearrangement joins TRBV14 to TRBJ2-7, with a tentative D call TRBD1 (5 bases). Germline CDR1 is SGHDN and CDR2 is FVKESK. Trimming shortened V by 5 bases and J by 7 bases, and 15 bases separated the two germline ends. The CDR3 has 13 amino acids.

This clonotype was detected ten times or more. The CDR3 reads CAISERGLGYEQYV. For the CDR3, the DNA is TGTGCCATCAGTGAAAGGGGACTTGGCTACGAGCAGTACGTC. The chain carries TRBV10-3 and TRBJ2-7, with D perhaps TRBD2 (6 bases). There are 14 residues in the CDR3. The germline V gene has CDR1 ENHRY and CDR2 SYGVKD. V gave up 3 bases and J gave up 3 bases, with 12 bases separating them.

This sequence joins TRBV20-1 and TRBJ2-1; TRBD2 agrees at 14 bases. J was trimmed by 7 bases and V by 3 bases; bases with no gene match: 5. Germline CDR1 and CDR2: DFQATT and SNEGSKA (reference sequence). This CDR3 region has 15 residues. The CDR3 DNA is TGCAGTGCTAGGCGACGGACTAGCGGGGGGAATGAGCAGTTCTTC. It encodes CSARRRTSGGNEQFF.

This clonotype was picked up one time. The chain couples TRBV5-6 to TRBJ2-1; the D is unclear. The V and J ends lost 4 bases and 7 bases respectively, with 21 bases between them. In germline, CDR1 is SGHDT, CDR2 YYEEEE. The CDR3 extends over 16 amino acids. Here the CDR3 DNA reads TGTGCCAGCAGCCTATCCCTAGGTAGGGTATGGAATGAGCAGTTCTTC. Translated, it gives CASSLSLGRVWNEQFF.

This clonotype turned up a few times. The rearrangement joins TRBV5-6 to TRBJ1-2; D remains ambiguous. Trimming stripped 2 bases from V and 4 bases from J, with 9 bases between. This CDR3 is built from 13 residues. Germline V gene data show CDR1 as SGHDT and CDR2 as YYEEEE. The CDR3 coding sequence is TGTGCCAGCAGCTTACGGGTACTCTATGGCTACACCTTC. It codes for CASSLRVLYGYTF.

This clonotype came up many times. This chain connects TRBV11-2 to TRBJ1-1, with 9 bases aligning to TRBD1. CDR1 and CDR2 from the germline V gene are SGHAT and FQNNGV. V shed 6 bases and J 5 bases; nucleotides not matched to a gene: 13. The CDR3 totals 16 residues. The CDR3 protein is CASRSDPGQGRTEAFF. Here the CDR3 DNA reads TGTGCCAGCAGATCAGATCCGGGACAGGGTAGGACTGAAGCTTTCTTT.

The chain is built from TRBV7-9 and TRBJ2-7, with 8 bases matching TRBD1. CDR1 and CDR2 (germline): SEHNR, FQNEAQ (reference sequence). J gave up 3 bases and V 11 bases, and 12 bases lay outside the gene matches. The CDR3 totals 14 residues. The CDR3 loop reads CAFQDRDGDYEQYF. For the CDR3, the DNA is TGTGCCTTCCAGGACAGGGATGGAGACTACGAGCAGTACTTC.

This clonotype has a count of ten or more. The rearrangement joins TRBV4-1 to TRBJ2-3; no clear D. V was clipped by 5 bases and J by 4 bases, with 13 bases between them. This CDR3 contains 14 residues. CDR1 and CDR2 from the germline V gene are MGHRA and YSYEKL. CDR3 region: CASSFGPSPDTQYF. For the CDR3, the DNA is TGCGCCAGCAGCTTTGGGCCCAGCCCAGATACGCAGTATTTT.

The chain joins TRBV18 to TRBJ1-2; 9 bases are a match to TRBD1. Germline values: CDR1 KGHSH, CDR2 LQKENI. The trim removed 3 bases at V and 6 bases at J, leaving 5 bases unmatched. This CDR3 contains 14 residues. CDR3 nucleotide sequence: TGTGCCAGCTCACCGGGACAGGGCTTTAATGGCTACACCTTC. It yields the protein CASSPGQGFNGYTF.

V and J are TRBV10-2 and TRBJ2-3; 8 positions match TRBD2. With V trimmed by 5 bases and J by 5 bases, 12 bases remained unmatched. The CDR3 is 16 amino acids. Germline lookup yields CDR1 WSHSY and CDR2 SAAADI. The CDR3 region has the DNA TGCGCCAGCAGTTTAATCAGCGGGGGCCGCGGAGATACGCAGTATTTT. Its translation is CASSLISGGRGDTQYF.

This chain connects TRBV19 to TRBJ1-5; perhaps TRBD1 as D (6 bases). The CDR3 loop spans 14 amino acids. Germline V gene data show CDR1 as LNHDA and CDR2 as SQIVND (reference sequence). V gave up 3 bases and J gave up 6 bases, with 12 bases separating them. The CDR3 DNA reads TGTGCCAGTAGTATGGGGGCAGAGGCTCAGCCCCAGCATTTT. This sequence encodes CASSMGAEAQPQHF.

The V gene is TRBV19, the J gene TRBJ1-5; the match to TRBD1 covers 9 bases. The trim removed 7 bases at V and 3 bases at J, leaving 7 bases unmatched. The germline V gene encodes CDR1 LNHDA and CDR2 SQIVND (reference sequence). The CDR3 has 15 residues. CDR3 residues: CASTGTGLANQPQHF. CDR3 bases: TGTGCCAGTACCGGGACAGGGCTTGCCAATCAGCCCCAGCATTTT.

J is TRBJ1-5 and V is TRBV30; 7 positions match TRBD1. CDR1 is GTSNPN and CDR2 is SVGIG in the germline V gene (reference sequence). The V and J ends lost 4 bases and 5 bases, in that order; junction bases with no gene match: 11. The length of the CDR3 is 15 residues. CDR3: CAWKSPDRRDQPQHF. CDR3 sequence (DNA): TGTGCCTGGAAATCTCCGGACAGGAGAGATCAGCCCCAGCATTTT. Filled out from reference TRBV30 and TRBJ1-5, the complete variable domain reads SQTIHQWPATLVQPVGSPLSLECTVEGTSNPNLYWYRQAAGRGLQLLFYSVGIGQISSEVPQNLSASRPQDRQFILSSKKLLLSDSGFYLCAWKSPDRRDQPQHFGDGTRLSIL.